The table lists the clone carrying this T cell receptor (beta chain) with many counts. This CDR3 region has 13 residues. CDR1 LNHDA and CDR2 SQIVND come from the germline V gene (reference sequence). V was cut by 0 bases and J by 3 bases, with 5 bases left in between. These data belong to a study of CD8+CD57+ T cells in acquired aplastic anemia. The template used for profiling TCR beta VDJ and CDR3 was genomic DNA. TCRdb called the reads again in MiXCR, with one record for every CDR3 protein. The sample yields approximately 190,000 distinct CDR3 sequences, 64% seen once. V usage is TRBV19 and J usage is TRBJ2-5; no firm D call. The source is a human donor with severe aplastic anemia or a healthy control (not recorded which). The sample comprised sorted CD4+, CD8+, or CD8+CD57+ T cells (not recorded which) from PBMCs. The DNA for the CDR3 is TGTGCCAGTAGTATAGATTTGGAAGAGACCCAGTACTTC. Encoded protein: CASSIDLEETQYF.